The 20 T cell receptor beta chains below come from one sample, sequenced in a study of cytomegalovirus exposure and HLA in healthy donors. The PCR employed 60 Vbeta primers together with 13 Jbeta primers. Clones were sequenced by immunoSEQ multiplex PCR, and TCRdb holds only the in-frame ones, with some missing. The table includes 170,000 or so clones, roughly 78% detected once. The material sequenced was PBMCs. These receptors came from a boy younger than 18 in good health and CMV-seronegative.

The CDR3 DNA reads TGTGCCAGCAGCTTGGTGACAGGGTATTCCTACGAGCAGTACTTC. Its protein product is CASSLVTGYSYEQYF. The V and J genes are TRBV5-4 and TRBJ2-7, with 7 bases identical to TRBD1. The CDR3 extends over 15 amino acids. After removal of 0 bases from V and 1 base from J, the junction contained 4 bases not matched to a gene. The germline CDR1 and CDR2 sequences are SGHNT and YYREEE (reference sequence).

The CDR3 DNA reads TGCAGCGTTGAGATCACAGGTGTCGAGCAGTACTTC. Translating gives CSVEITGVEQYF. J is TRBJ2-7 and V is TRBV29-1; D might be TRBD1 (5 bases). With 3 bases removed from V and 6 bases from J, the gap between germline ends came to 12 bases. The CDR3 is made up of 12 amino acids. CDR1 and CDR2 from the germline V gene are SQVTM and ANQGSEA.

The chain carries TRBV2 and TRBJ2-7, with TRBD1 matching 7 bases. This CDR3 has 15 residues. Germline trimming cut 2 bases from V and 0 bases from J; bases unmatched to any gene: 4. Germline V lookup: CDR1 SNHLY, CDR2 FYNNEI. CDR3 sequence: CASSEQQGFSYEQYF. The CDR3 nucleotides are TGTGCCAGCAGTGAACAACAGGGGTTCTCCTACGAGCAGTACTTC.

The chain uses TRBV9 and TRBJ1-2, with D perhaps matching TRBD1 (5 bases). With 0 bases removed from V and 4 bases from J, the gap between germline ends came to 13 bases. The CDR3 spans 15 residues. Germline assignment: CDR1 SGDLS and CDR2 YYNGEE. This chain's CDR3 is CASSVGSRGTYGYTF. In DNA, the CDR3 is TGTGCCAGCAGCGTAGGTTCCCGGGGGACCTATGGCTACACCTTC.

CDR3 amino acids: CASSQDLASGFTDTQYF. Here the CDR3 DNA reads TGCGCCAGCAGCCAAGATTTGGCTAGCGGGTTCACAGATACGCAGTATTTT. The chain links TRBV4-3 to TRBJ2-3; TRBD2 matches at 8 bases. V shed 0 bases, J shed 2 bases, and the junction held 7 bases outside the gene matches. Germline CDR1 reads LGHNA; CDR2 reads YSLEER. The CDR3 is made up of 17 amino acids.

This chain joins TRBV10-3 and TRBJ2-7; 10 nucleotides match TRBD1. V dropped 1 base and J dropped 2; count of bases not matched to a gene: 2. This CDR3 is 15 amino acids long. Germline-derived CDR1 and CDR2 are ENHRY and SYGVKD. The CDR3: CAISEFGQGAYEQYF. CDR3 DNA: TGTGCCATCAGTGAGTTCGGACAGGGGGCCTACGAGCAGTACTTC.

V gene TRBV9 combines with J gene TRBJ2-7; D might be TRBD1 (5 bases). Germline V gives CDR1 SGDLS, CDR2 YYNGEE. V was pared by 6 bases and J by 5 bases, with 12 bases between. This CDR3 is 12 amino acids long. CDR3 sequence: CASIRVVHEQYF. The DNA for the CDR3 is TGTGCCAGCATCAGGGTTGTCCACGAGCAGTACTTC.

The chain joins TRBV5-5 to TRBJ1-5; 7 nucleotides agree with TRBD1. CDR1 SGHKS and CDR2 YYEKEE come from the germline V gene (reference sequence). CDR3 size: 15 residues. J lost 4 bases, V lost 3 bases, and 7 bases had no gene match. This CDR3 reads CASSSQGLGNQPQHF. CDR3 nucleotides: TGTGCCAGCAGCTCACAGGGGCTGGGGAATCAGCCCCAGCATTTT.

DNA of the CDR3: TGTGCCAGCAGTGTCCTTCAGGGGGCTGGTCGGGCCCAGCATTTT. It specifies CASSVLQGAGRAQHF. V and J are TRBV6-1 and TRBJ1-5; TRBD1 matches 8 bases. The CDR3 runs to 15 residues. Germline V gene lookup returns CDR1 MNHNS and CDR2 SASEGT. V lost 4 bases, J lost 11 bases, and 13 bases stayed unmatched.

Only a few counts were recorded for this clone. This chain joins TRBV5-6 and TRBJ2-7; D is perhaps TRBD1 (5 bases). Germline V CDR1 and CDR2: SGHDT, YYEEEE. The CDR3 extends over 15 amino acids. V was cut by 5 bases and J by 6 bases, with 21 bases left in between. The CDR3 protein is CASRLRQTLSLEQYF. CDR3 DNA: TGTGCCAGCAGGTTGAGACAGACCCTCTCCCTCGAGCAGTACTTC.

The rearrangement joins TRBV11-3 to TRBJ1-1; 8 bases agree with TRBD1. Trimming cost V 5 bases and J 0 bases; bases outside gene matches: 5. Per the germline V gene, CDR1 is SGHNT and CDR2 is YENEEA. This CDR3 is built from 15 residues. CDR3 loop: CASSARTGLNTEAFF. As DNA, the CDR3 is TGTGCCAGCAGCGCCCGGACAGGGTTGAACACTGAAGCTTTCTTT.

The chain joins TRBV5-1 to TRBJ1-5, with D hard to call. CDR1 and CDR2 from the germline V gene are SGHRS and YFSETQ. The CDR3 spans 15 residues. V gave up 0 bases and J gave up 1 base, with 8 bases separating them. The CDR3 reads CASSLDGMSNQPQHF. DNA of the CDR3: TGCGCCAGCAGCTTGGATGGCATGAGCAATCAGCCCCAGCATTTT.

This chain joins TRBV15 and TRBJ2-6; 12 bases map to TRBD1. Germline CDR1 LNHNV, CDR2 YYDKDF (reference sequence). There are 17 residues in the CDR3. Unmatched junction bases numbered 4, after V lost 3 bases and J lost 4 bases. The CDR3 sequence: CATSRGTGGAGANVLTF. Written as DNA, the CDR3 is TGTGCCACCAGCAGGGGGACAGGGGGCGCGGGGGCCAACGTCCTGACTTTC.

The rearrangement links TRBV5-4 to TRBJ1-2, with TRBD1 matching over 12 bases. The CDR3 has 16 amino acids. Unmatched junction bases numbered 12, after V lost 4 bases and J lost 8 bases. Germline V gives CDR1 SGHNT, CDR2 YYREEE (reference sequence). CDR3 coding DNA: TGTGCCAGCAGCCAAGGGGGACAGGGGGCCTCGCGGGGCTACACCTTC. This sequence encodes CASSQGGQGASRGYTF.

The gene calls are TRBV27 and TRBJ2-7; TRBD2 matches at 8 bases. Germline CDR1 and CDR2: MNHEY and SMNVEV (reference sequence). The CDR3 length is 15 residues. V shed 5 bases and J 2 bases; nucleotides not matched to a gene: 8. CDR3 nucleotides: TGTGCCAGCAGTACCGCGGCGGGGGGCCCCTACGAGCAGTACTTC. This translates into CASSTAAGGPYEQYF.

V usage is TRBV5-4 and J usage is TRBJ1-2; possible D gene TRBD1, 5 bases. CDR1 SGHNT and CDR2 YYREEE come from the germline V gene (reference sequence). This CDR3 comprises 11 residues. The ends were cut back, 7 bases at V and 7 bases at J, with 11 bases in the middle. This CDR3 reads CASFERGGYTF. The CDR3 bases are TGTGCCAGCTTCGAAAGGGGTGGCTACACCTTC.

This clone was seen only a few times. The chain has TRBV21-1 and TRBJ1-1; TRBD1, the table's D call, was not compared with the DNA. TRBV21-1 is flagged as a pseudogene. CDR3 length: 16 residues. The DNA of the CDR3 is TGTGCCAGCAGCCCGGGACAGAGAGCGATGAACACTGAAGCTTTCTTT. This translates into CASSPGQRAMNTEAFF.

The rearrangement links TRBV19 to TRBJ1-1; 7 nucleotides align to TRBD1. The CDR3 loop spans 14 amino acids. V shed 7 bases and J 5 bases; nucleotides not matched to a gene: 10. The V gene's germline CDR1 is LNHDA and CDR2 SQIVND (reference sequence). The CDR3: CASNARDSTTEAFF. DNA for the CDR3: TGTGCCAGTAACGCCCGGGACAGTACGACTGAAGCTTTCTTT. Full variable domain (outside the CDR3, taken from reference TRBV19 and TRBJ1-1): DGGITQSPKYLFRKEGQNVTLSCEQNLNHDAMYWYRQDPGQGLRLIYYSQIVNDFQKGDIAEGYSVSREKKESFPLTVTSAQKNPTAFYLCASNARDSTTEAFFGQGTRLTVV.

The chain links TRBV19 to TRBJ1-5, with D uncertain. The length of the CDR3 is 14 residues. Trimming pared 3 bases from V and 1 base from J, leaving 7 bases between. Germline CDR1 LNHDA, CDR2 SQIVND (reference sequence). The CDR3 region is CASSIGESNQPQHF. DNA for the CDR3: TGTGCCAGTAGTATCGGGGAGAGCAATCAGCCCCAGCATTTT.

The chain links TRBV29-1 to TRBJ2-3; 7 bases align to TRBD1. Germline V CDR1 and CDR2: SQVTM, ANQGSEA. J lost 1 base, V lost 6 bases, and 7 bases had no gene match. The CDR3 totals 14 residues. CDR3 coding DNA: TGCAGCGTCGACAGGGCAACACGCACAGATACGCAGTATTTT. Its translation: CSVDRATRTDTQYF.